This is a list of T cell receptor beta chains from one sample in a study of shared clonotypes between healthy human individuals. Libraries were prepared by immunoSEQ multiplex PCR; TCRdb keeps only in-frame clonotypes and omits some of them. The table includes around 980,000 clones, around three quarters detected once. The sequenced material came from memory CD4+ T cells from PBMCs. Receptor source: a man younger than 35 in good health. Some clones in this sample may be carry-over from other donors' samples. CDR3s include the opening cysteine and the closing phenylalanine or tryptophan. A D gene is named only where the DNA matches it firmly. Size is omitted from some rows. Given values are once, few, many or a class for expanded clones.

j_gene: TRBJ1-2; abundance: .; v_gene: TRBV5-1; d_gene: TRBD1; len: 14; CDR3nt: TGCGCCAGCAGCTCGACCCGGGACAGCTATGGCTACACCTTC; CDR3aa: CASSSTRDSYGYTF
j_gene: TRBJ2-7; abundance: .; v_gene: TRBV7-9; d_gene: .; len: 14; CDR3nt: TGTGCCAGCAGCCCCTATGGGATCACCTACGAGCAGTACTTC; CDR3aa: CASSPYGITYEQYF
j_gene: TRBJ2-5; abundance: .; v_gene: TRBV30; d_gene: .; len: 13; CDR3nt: TGTGCCTGGAGTAGCAGCGGTGGGGGGACCCAGTACTTC; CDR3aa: CAWSSSGGGTQYF
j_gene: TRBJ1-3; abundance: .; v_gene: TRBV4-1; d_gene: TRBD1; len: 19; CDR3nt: TGCGCCAGCAGCCTCGCAATAATTGGACAGGAGCGCTCTGGAAACACCATATATTTT; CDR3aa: CASSLAIIGQERSGNTIYF
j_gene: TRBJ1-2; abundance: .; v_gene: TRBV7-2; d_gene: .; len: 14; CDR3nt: TGTGCCAGCAGCTTTCAGGGTACCAACTATGGCTACACCTTC; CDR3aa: CASSFQGTNYGYTF
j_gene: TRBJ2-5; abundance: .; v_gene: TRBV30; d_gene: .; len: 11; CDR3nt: TGTGCCTGGAGTCAGGAAGAGACCCAGTACTTC; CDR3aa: CAWSQEETQYF
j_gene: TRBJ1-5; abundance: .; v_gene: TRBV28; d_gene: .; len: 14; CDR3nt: TGTGCCAGCAGCGCAAACAGGGGCAATCAGCCCCAGCATTTT; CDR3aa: CASSANRGNQPQHF
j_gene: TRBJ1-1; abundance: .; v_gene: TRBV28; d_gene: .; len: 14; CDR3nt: TGTGCCAGCAGTTTATCCCGGGACGGCACTGAAGCTTTCTTT; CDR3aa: CASSLSRDGTEAFF
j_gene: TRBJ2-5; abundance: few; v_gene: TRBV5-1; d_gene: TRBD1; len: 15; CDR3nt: TGCGCCAGCAGCATAACGGACAGGGGGCGAGAGACCCAGTACTTC; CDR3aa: CASSITDRGRETQYF
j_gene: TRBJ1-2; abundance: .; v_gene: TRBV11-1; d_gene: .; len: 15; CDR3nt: TGTGCCAGCAGCTTAACGGGGGCGCCTATTTATGGCTACACCTTC; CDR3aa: CASSLTGAPIYGYTF
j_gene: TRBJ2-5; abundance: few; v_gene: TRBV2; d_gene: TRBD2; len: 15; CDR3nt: TGTGCCAGCAGTGTCCTAGCGGGAGGGTCAGAGACCCAGTACTTC; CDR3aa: CASSVLAGGSETQYF
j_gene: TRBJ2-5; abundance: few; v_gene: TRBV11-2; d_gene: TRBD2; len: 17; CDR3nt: TGTGCCAGCAGCCAAGGAGCTAGCGGGAGAGGGGGAGAGACCCAGTACTTC; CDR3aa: CASSQGASGRGGETQYF
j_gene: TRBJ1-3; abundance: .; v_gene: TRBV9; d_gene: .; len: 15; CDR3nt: TGTGCCAGCAGCGTAGGTGCGAGCTCTGGAAACACCATATATTTT; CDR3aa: CASSVGASSGNTIYF
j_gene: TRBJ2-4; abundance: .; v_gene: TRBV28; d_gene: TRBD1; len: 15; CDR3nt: TGTGCCAGCAGTTGGGCCGGGACAGGGAAAAACATTCAGTACTTC; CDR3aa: CASSWAGTGKNIQYF
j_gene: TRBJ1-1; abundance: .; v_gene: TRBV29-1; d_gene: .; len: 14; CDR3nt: TGCAGCGTTGGGCGGGGACACCCGAACACTGAAGCTTTCTTT; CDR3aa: CSVGRGHPNTEAFF
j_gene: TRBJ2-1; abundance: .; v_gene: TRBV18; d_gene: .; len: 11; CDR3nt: TGTGCCAGCACGATAAATAATGAGCAGTTCTTC; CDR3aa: CASTINNEQFF
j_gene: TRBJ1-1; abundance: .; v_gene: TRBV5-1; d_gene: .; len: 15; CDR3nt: TGCGCCAGCAGCTTGTCGCGGCGGGGCAGCACTGAAGCTTTCTTT; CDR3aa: CASSLSRRGSTEAFF
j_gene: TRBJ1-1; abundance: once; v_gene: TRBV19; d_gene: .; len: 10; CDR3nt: TGTGCCTCGGGGGGGCGTGAAGCTTTCTTT; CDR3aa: CASGGREAFF
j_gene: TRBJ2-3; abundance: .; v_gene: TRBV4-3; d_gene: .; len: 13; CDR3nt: TGCGCCAGCAGCCTTGAGGGTGGAGATACGCAGTATTTT; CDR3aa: CASSLEGGDTQYF
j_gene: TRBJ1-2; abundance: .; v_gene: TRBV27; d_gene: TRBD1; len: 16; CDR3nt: TGTGCCAGCAGTTCGCCCGGACAGGGCTACCCTTGGGGCTACACCTTC; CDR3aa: CASSSPGQGYPWGYTF
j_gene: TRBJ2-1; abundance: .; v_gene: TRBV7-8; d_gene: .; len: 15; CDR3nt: TGTGCCAGCAGCTTAGACAGGGTTGATGGGTCTGAGCAGTTCTTC; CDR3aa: CASSLDRVDGSEQFF
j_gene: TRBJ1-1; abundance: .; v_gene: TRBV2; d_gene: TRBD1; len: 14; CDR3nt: TGTGCCAGCAGTGCCCGACCGACAGGGGCTGAAGCTTTCTTT; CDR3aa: CASSARPTGAEAFF
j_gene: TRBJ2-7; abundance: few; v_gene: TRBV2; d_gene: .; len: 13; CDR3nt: TGTGCCAGCAGTGAACTCAGGTCTGAGGAGCAGTACTTC; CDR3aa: CASSELRSEEQYF
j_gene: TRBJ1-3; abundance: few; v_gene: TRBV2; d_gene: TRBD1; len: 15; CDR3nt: TGTGCCAGCAGACTCGAGACAGGGGGCAGAAACACCATATATTTT; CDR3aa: CASRLETGGRNTIYF
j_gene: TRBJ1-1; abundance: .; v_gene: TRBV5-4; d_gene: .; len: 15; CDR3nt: TGTGCCAGCAGCTTGGCTGGGGTTGTGAACACTGAAGCTTTCTTT; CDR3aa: CASSLAGVVNTEAFF
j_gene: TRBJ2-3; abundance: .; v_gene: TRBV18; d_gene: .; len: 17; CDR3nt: TGTGCCAGCTCACCACAGGAGACTAGTCGCGGCACAGATACGCAGTATTTT; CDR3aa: CASSPQETSRGTDTQYF
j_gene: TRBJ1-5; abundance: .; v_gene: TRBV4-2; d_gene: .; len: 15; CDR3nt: TGTGCCAGCAGCCAAGATCCAGGGTCGGGCCAGCCCCAGCATTTT; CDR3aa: CASSQDPGSGQPQHF
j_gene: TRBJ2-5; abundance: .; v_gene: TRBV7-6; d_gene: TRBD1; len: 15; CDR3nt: TGTGCCAGCAGCGCCGGGACAGTGGGGGAAGAGACCCAGTACTTC; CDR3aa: CASSAGTVGEETQYF
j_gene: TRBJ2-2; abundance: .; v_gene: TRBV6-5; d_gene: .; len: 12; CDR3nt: TGTGCCAGCAGGACCCCCACCGGGGAGCTGTTTTTT; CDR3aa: CASRTPTGELFF
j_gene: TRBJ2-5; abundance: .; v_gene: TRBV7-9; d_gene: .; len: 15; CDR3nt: TGTGCCAGCAGCTTAGTGGCCCGGGTGCGAGAGGCCCAGTACTTC; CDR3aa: CASSLVARVREAQYF
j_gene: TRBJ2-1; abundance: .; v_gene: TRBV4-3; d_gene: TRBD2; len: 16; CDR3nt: TGCGCCAGCAGCCAAGTTCTCGGCGGGAGTGGGTATGAGCAGTTCTTC; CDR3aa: CASSQVLGGSGYEQFF
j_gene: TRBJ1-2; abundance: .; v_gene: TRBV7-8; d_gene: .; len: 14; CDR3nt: TGTGCCAGCAGCTTAATCAGGGAGCTTTATGGCTACACCTTC; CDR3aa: CASSLIRELYGYTF
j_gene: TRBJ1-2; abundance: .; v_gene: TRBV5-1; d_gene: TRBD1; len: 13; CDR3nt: TGCGCCAGCAGCTTGTCAGGGGGCCATGGCTACACCTTC; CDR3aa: CASSLSGGHGYTF
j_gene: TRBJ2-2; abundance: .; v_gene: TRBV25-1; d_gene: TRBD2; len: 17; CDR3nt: TGTGCCAGCAGTGAAAGTGGGAGCGGGACGAACACCGGGGAGCTGTTTTTT; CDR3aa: CASSESGSGTNTGELFF
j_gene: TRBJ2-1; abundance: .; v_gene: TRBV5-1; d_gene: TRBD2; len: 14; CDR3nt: TGCGCCAGCAGCGATAGCGGGAGTGCTGTTGAGCAGTTCTTC; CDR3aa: CASSDSGSAVEQFF